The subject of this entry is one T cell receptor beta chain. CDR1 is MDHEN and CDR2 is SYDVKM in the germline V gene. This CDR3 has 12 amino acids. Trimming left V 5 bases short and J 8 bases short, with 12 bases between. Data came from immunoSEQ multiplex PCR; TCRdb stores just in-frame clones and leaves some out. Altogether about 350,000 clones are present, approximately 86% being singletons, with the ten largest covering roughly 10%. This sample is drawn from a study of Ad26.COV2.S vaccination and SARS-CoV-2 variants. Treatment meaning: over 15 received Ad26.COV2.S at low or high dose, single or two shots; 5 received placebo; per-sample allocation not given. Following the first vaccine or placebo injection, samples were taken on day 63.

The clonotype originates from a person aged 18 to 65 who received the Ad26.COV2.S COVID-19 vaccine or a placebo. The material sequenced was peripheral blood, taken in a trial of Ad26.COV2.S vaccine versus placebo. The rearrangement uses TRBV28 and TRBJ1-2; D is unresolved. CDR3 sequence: CASSLLERGYTF. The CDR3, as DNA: TGTGCCAGCAGTCTCCTAGAGAGGGGCTACACCTTC.